In this sample, the clone carrying this T cell receptor beta chain turned up a few times. The antigen is unknown. Trimming stripped 0 bases from V and 8 bases from J, with 11 bases between. The germline CDR1 and CDR2 sequences are WNHNN and SYGVQD (reference sequence). This CDR3 has 14 amino acids. The data stem from a study of response to subunit inactivated influenza vaccine. Study-level points and caveats: Seasonal influenza vaccination, on each occasion, was suggested by the authors to recruit few new T cells.

MiXCR was run by TCRdb on the RT-PCR reads, yielding one entry per CDR3 protein. The sample lists around 760,000 distinct CDR3 sequences; approximately 15% were seen once. This specimen was PBMCs from blood, taken 14 days before vaccination. This TCR was sampled from a man in his forties or fifties who received an inactivated influenza vaccine. V usage is TRBV10-1 and J usage is TRBJ2-4; TRBD1 might be the D (5 bases). The CDR3 is CASSESIIGDIQYF. The CDR3 bases are TGCGCCAGCAGTGAGTCAATTATAGGGGACATTCAGTACTTC.